This T cell receptor beta chain comes out of a study of T cell responses to AZD1222 COVID-19 vaccine. Study-level points and caveats: Unmutated regions of variants are reportedly targeted by nearly half of spike-specific TCRs.

Produced via immunoSEQ multiplex PCR; TCRdb's table is partial and in-frame only. This table holds 97,000 or so clones, roughly nine tenths found once. Notes on this clone: No antigen is known for it.

V was clipped by 4 bases and J by 3 bases, with 9 bases between them. The CDR3 length is 14 residues. The germline CDR1 and CDR2 sequences are LNHDA and SQIVND (reference sequence). The chain carries TRBV19 and TRBJ2-2; D ambiguous. This receptor was identified in an adult who received the AZD1222 COVID-19 vaccine. This sample comprised peripheral blood, obtained 28 days after the second AZD1222 dose. The CDR3 here is CASSTDTYTGELFF. DNA for the CDR3: TGTGCCAGTAGTACCGACACATACACCGGGGAGCTGTTTTTT.